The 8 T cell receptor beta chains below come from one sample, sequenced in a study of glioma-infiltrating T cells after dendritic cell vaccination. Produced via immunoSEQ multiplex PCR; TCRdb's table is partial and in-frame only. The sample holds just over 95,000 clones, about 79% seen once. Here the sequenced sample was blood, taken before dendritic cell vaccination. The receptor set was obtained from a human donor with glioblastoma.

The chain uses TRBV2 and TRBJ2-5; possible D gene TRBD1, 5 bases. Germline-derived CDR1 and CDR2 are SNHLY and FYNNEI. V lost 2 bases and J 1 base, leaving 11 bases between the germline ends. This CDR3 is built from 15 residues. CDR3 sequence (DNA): TGTGCCAGCAGTGAAATGGGGCAAACCCAAGAGACCCAGTACTTC. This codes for CASSEMGQTQETQYF.

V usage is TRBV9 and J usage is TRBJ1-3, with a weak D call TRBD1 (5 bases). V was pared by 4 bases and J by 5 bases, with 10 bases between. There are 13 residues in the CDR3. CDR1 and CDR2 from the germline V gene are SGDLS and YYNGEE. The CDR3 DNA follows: TGTGCCAGCAGCCAAGACAGCAGAAACACCATATATTTT. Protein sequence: CASSQDSRNTIYF.

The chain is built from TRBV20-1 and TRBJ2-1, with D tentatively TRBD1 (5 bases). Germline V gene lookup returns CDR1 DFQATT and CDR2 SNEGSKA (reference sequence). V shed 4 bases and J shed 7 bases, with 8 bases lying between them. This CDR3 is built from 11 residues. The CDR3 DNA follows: TGCAGTGCTACAGGGTGGAATGAGCAGTTCTTC. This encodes CSATGWNEQFF.

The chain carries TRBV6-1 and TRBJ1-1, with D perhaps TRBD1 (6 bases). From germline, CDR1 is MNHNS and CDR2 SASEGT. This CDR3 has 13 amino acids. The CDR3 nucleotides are TGTACTACTCAGGGGTGGAAAAACACTGAAGCTTTCTTT. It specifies CTTQGWKNTEAFF.

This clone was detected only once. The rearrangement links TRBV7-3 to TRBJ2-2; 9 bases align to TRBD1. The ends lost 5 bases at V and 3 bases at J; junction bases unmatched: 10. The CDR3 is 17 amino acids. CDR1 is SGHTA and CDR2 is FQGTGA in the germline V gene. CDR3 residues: CASSPGQGRVDTGELFF. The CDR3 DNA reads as TGTGCCAGCAGCCCGGGACAGGGAAGAGTGGACACCGGGGAGCTGTTTTTT.

The CDR3 sequence: CASSEGYHQPQHF. DNA for the CDR3: TGTGCCAGCAGCGAGGGTTACCATCAGCCCCAGCATTTT. The rearrangement links TRBV21-1 to TRBJ1-5. TRBV21-1 is an annotated pseudogene. The CDR3 covers 13 residues.

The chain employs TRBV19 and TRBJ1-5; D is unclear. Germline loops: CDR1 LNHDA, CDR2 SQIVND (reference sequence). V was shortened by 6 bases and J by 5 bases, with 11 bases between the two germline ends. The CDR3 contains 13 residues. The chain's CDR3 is CASSESSDQPQHF. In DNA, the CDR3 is TGTGCCAGTAGCGAGAGTTCTGATCAGCCCCAGCATTTT.

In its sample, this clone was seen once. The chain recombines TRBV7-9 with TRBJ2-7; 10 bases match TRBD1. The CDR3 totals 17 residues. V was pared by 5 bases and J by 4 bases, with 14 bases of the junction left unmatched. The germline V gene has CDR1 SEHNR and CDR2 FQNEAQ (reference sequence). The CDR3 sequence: CASSPHLTGGLSYEQYF. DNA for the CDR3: TGTGCCAGCAGCCCCCACTTGACAGGGGGCTTAAGTTACGAGCAGTACTTC.